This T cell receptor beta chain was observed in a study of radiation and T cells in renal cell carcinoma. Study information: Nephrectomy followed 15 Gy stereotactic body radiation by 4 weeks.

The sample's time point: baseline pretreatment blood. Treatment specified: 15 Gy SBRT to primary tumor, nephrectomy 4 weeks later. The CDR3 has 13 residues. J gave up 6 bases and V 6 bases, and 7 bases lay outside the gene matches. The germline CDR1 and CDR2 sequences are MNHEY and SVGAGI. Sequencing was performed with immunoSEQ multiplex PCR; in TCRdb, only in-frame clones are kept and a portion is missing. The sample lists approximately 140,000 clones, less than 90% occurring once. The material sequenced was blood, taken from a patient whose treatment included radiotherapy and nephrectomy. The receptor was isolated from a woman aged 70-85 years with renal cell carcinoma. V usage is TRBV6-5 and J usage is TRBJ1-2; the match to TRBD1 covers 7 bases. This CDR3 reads CASRKQGMDGYTF. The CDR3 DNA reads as TGTGCCAGCAGGAAACAGGGGATGGATGGCTACACCTTC.